These 10 T cell receptor beta chains came from one sample sequenced in a study of blood T cells in healthy people across ages. The authors ran a second PCR of 7 to 11 cycles using a sample-barcoded 5' primer and a J-beta primer mix. TCRdb re-called the 5' RACE reads with MiXCR, one entry per CDR3 protein. This sample has about a million distinct CDR3 sequences, with roughly 50% found just once. Material for sequencing was blood. These receptors were collected from a woman in her sixties or seventies in good health.

About this clonotype: It may be a read error: a sequence one base away is much more abundant. The rearrangement links TRBV29-1 to TRBJ2-5, with 8 bases identical to TRBD1. With the DNA end fitting TRBJ2-7 better, the J assignment may be wrong. This CDR3 is 14 amino acids long. Germline assignment: CDR1 SQVTM and CDR2 ANQGSEA. CDR3 DNA: TGCAGCGTTAAAGATATAGGACAGGGTTACGAGCAGTACTTC. Protein product: CSVKDIGQGYEQYF.

This chain joins TRBV7-2 and TRBJ2-3, with D perhaps TRBD1 (5 bases). The CDR3 totals 16 residues. Trimming cost V 2 bases and J 3 bases, with 15 bases left between them. The germline CDR1 and CDR2 sequences are SGHTA and FQGNSA. The CDR3 nucleotides are TGTGCCAGCAGCTTATTTGGAGTCAGGGAAACAGATACGCAGTATTTT. It is translated as CASSLFGVRETDTQYF.

V gene TRBV7-8 combines with J gene TRBJ2-1; 12 bases fit TRBD2. The CDR3 runs to 18 residues. The germline CDR1 and CDR2 sequences are SGHVS and FQNEAQ. Trimming took 5 bases from V and 3 from J; bases not matched to a gene: 11. CDR3 loop: CASSQGLAGLPYYNEQFF. CDR3 DNA sequence: TGTGCCAGCAGCCAGGGACTAGCGGGCCTTCCTTACTACAATGAGCAGTTCTTC.

CDR3 sequence: CASSRDRLSSYEQYF. The CDR3 bases are TGTGCCAGCAGTCGGGACAGATTAAGCTCCTACGAGCAGTACTTC. The chain couples TRBV12-3 or TRBV12-4 to TRBJ2-7; TRBD1 aligns across 7 bases. V lost 5 bases, J lost 0 bases, and 7 bases stayed unmatched. The length of the CDR3 is 15 residues.

V is TRBV7-8 and J is TRBJ1-2, with D possibly being TRBD1 (5 bases). V dropped 5 bases and J dropped 4 bases, with 17 bases sitting between them. Germline V gene sequence: CDR1 SGHVS, CDR2 FQNEAQ. This CDR3 has 15 amino acids. CDR3 DNA sequence: TGTGCCAGCAGCCCCCAGGGTTTGGGCGGCTATGGCTACACCTTC. This gives the protein CASSPQGLGGYGYTF. Supplemented by reference TRBV7-8 and TRBJ1-2, the full variable domain reads GAGVSQSPRYKVAKRGQDVALRCDPISGHVSLFWYQQALGQGPEFLTYFQNEAQLDKSGLPSDRFFAERPEGSVSTLKIQRTQQEDSAVYLCASSPQGLGGYGYTFGSGTRLTVV.

Note on this clonotype: One end of the junction fails to match germline, which may point to a read error. The V gene is TRBV20-1, the J gene TRBJ2-1; 8 bases agree with TRBD2. Germline V CDR1 and CDR2: DFQATT, SNEGSKA (reference sequence). This CDR3 contains 15 residues. The CDR3 sequence: CSASLGLEDYSEQFF. Here the CDR3 DNA reads TGCAGCGCTAGTCTGGGACTAGAGGACTACAGTGAGCAGTTCTTC.

This clonotype has just one count. V is TRBV7-9 and J is TRBJ2-7, with 10 bases lining up with TRBD2. The J call may be faulty, since TRBJ2-5 better matches the DNA end. The CDR3 sequence is 19 residues long. CDR1 is SEHNR and CDR2 is FQNEAQ in the germline V gene (reference sequence). DNA of the CDR3: TGTGCCAGCAGCTTAAGTGGACTAGCGGAACCCAGGGGGGGAGAGACCCAGTACTTC. It translates to CASSLSGLAEPRGGETQYF.

The J gene is TRBJ2-5, the V gene TRBV2; 9 positions match TRBD2. CDR1 is SNHLY and CDR2 is FYNNEI in the germline V gene. The V gene end was trimmed by 2 bases and the J gene end by 4 bases; junction bases not matched to a gene: 5. The CDR3 totals 15 residues. CDR3 nucleotides: TGTGCCAGCAGTGAAAGCGGGAGGATTTCAGAGACCCAGTACTTC. This codes for CASSESGRISETQYF.

A word on this clonotype: Compared with germline, one end of the junction differs, possibly owing to a read error. The chain combines TRBV29-1 with TRBJ2-7, with TRBD2 matching over 11 bases. Germline V gene lookup returns CDR1 SQVTM and CDR2 ANQGSEA. CDR3 length: 16 residues. In DNA, the CDR3 is TGCAGCGTTGAATTAGCGGGAGGGCCGCGGGCGTACGTGCAGTACTTC. Residues: CSVELAGGPRAYVQYF.

This clonotype was observed at least ten times. The chain uses TRBV7-2 and TRBJ2-7; TRBD2 aligns across 7 bases. CDR3 length: 14 residues. The trim removed 3 bases at V and 2 bases at J, leaving 4 bases unmatched. Germline values: CDR1 SGHTA, CDR2 FQGNSA. The CDR3 DNA is TGTGCCAGCAGCTTCAGCGGGACTACCTACGAGCAGTACTTC. It is translated as CASSFSGTTYEQYF.